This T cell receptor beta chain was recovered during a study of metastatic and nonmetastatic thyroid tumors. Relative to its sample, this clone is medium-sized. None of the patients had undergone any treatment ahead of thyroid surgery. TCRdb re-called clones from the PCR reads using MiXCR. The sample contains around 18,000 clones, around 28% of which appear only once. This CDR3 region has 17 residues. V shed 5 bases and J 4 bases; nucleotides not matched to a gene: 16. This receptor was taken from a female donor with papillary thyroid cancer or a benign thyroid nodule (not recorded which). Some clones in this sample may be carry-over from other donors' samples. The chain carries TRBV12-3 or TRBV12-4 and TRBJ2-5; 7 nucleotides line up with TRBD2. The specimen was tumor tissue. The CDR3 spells CASSPDRLWVAGETQYF. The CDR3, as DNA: TGTGCCAGCAGTCCCGACCGCCTGTGGGTAGCGGGAGAGACCCAGTACTTC.